Given below is one TCR beta chain in context. This entry is derived from a study of CD8 T cells in ankylosing spondylitis. 5'-RACE, quantitative and with molecular barcodes, yielded the TCR beta libraries. TCRdb re-analysed the 5' RACE reads in MiXCR, keeping a single row per CDR3 protein. The table has under 300,000 distinct CDR3 sequences, roughly a tenth seen once; the top ten hold approximately 2.5%. Germline CDR1 and CDR2: SGHTA and FQGNSA. This CDR3 region has 12 residues. V lost 2 bases, J lost 3 bases, and 5 bases lay in between. The chain recombines TRBV7-2 with TRBJ2-7; D ambiguous. The sequence was collected from a male donor with ankylosing spondylitis or in good health (not recorded which). What was sequenced was blood, either unsorted or a sorted T cell fraction (not recorded which). The CDR3 spells CASSLNVYEQYF. CDR3 bases: TGTGCCAGCAGCTTAAACGTCTACGAGCAGTACTTC.